This paragraph covers one TCR beta chain sequence. This record belongs to a study of blood T cell repertoires in COVID-19. About the research overall: From T cells, B-cell-depleted T cells, or PBMCs came the material, which was cDNA or gDNA.

This CDR3 is built from 16 residues. Germline values: CDR1 SGHTS, CDR2 YDEGEE. Trimming removed 0 bases from V and 4 bases from J, with 13 bases in between. Profiling relied on immunoSEQ multiplex PCR, and the TCRdb table lists in-frame clones only, not all of them. The sample holds around 83,000 clones, approximately 87% seen once. The sample was peripheral blood. The source of this sequence is a woman in her 70s with acute or convalescent COVID-19. This chain links TRBV5-8 with TRBJ2-2, with D possibly matching TRBD2 (5 bases). DNA of the CDR3: TGTGCCAGCAGCTTGGCCGGGCGGGCGGGCACCGGGGAGCTGTTTTTT. The encoded protein is CASSLAGRAGTGELFF.